This T cell receptor beta chain came from a study of T cells in Graves' hyperthyroidism and ophthalmopathy. Overall study context: Peripheral blood sampling occurred at initial diagnosis, before any treatment. Findings and limits, study-wide: Expanded thyroid clonotypes (above 0.001) were mostly also found in blood.

The source material, RNA transcripts, was used to amplify TCR beta CDR3 regions. First-round RT-PCR of the TCR CDR3 relied on the HTBI primer set. TCRdb independently ran MiXCR on the multiplex PCR reads; one entry per CDR3 protein. This sample has roughly 160,000 distinct CDR3 sequences, with about 9% found just once. This clonotype has ten or more counts. Antigen unknown. The CDR3 loop spans 14 amino acids. V lost 3 bases to trimming and J lost 7 bases, with 15 bases between them. The study collected blood at first hyperthyroidism diagnosis, before any ophthalmopathy symptoms arose. Cells are PBMCs isolated from more than 8.5 ml of fresh blood.

The TCR originated in a woman aged 18 to 35 with Graves' hyperthyroidism that later progressed to Graves' ophthalmopathy. Specimen: blood. This chain connects TRBV12-3 or TRBV12-4 to TRBJ2-5; TRBD1 is a possible D gene (6 bases). CDR3 sequence: CASSFTTRGSTQYF. The CDR3 nucleotides read TGTGCCAGCAGTTTTACCACCAGGGGCTCGACCCAGTACTTC.